This entry describes one TCR beta chain. No antigen is known for it. One base away there is no much larger clone; base qualities are not given. This specimen belongs to a study of cytomegalovirus exposure and HLA in healthy donors (TCRdb year 2017). As for the study more broadly: An earlier analysis of approximately 640 of the donors reported 276 Gb of sequence data and about 100 million unique TCR beta sequences from about 179 million T cells. Among the roughly 400 genotyped donors, approximately 81% belonged to the genetic ancestry cluster associated with self-reported Caucasian donors. Donor age, sex, ethnicity and CMV serostatus were collected together with the repertoire data. Because of strong linkage in the cohort, a handful of DR-DQ haplotypes were treated as single units for association and clustering. A later genetic analysis used genome-wide SNP genotypes for about 65% of the roughly 670 donors, treating that subset as a discovery cohort. In addition to the first cohort of 666 subjects, a separate validation cohort of approximately 130 different subjects was used. Every discovery cohort repertoire had been produced on one sequencing platform. An early release covering roughly 580 HLA-typed donors comprised 300 to 350 gigabases of sequencing data and 65 million to 100 million unique TCR sequences. To predict cytomegalovirus infection status, the study brought together high-throughput TCR immunosequencing, statistical association of individual TCRs with disease status, and machine learning. Class I and class II HLA loci were covered by the typing at four-digit resolution. An earlier analysis of 587 of the donors used high-throughput TCR beta sequencing to judge whether each TCR beta V gene segment behaved as functional or pseudogenic. The T cell repertoires of several hundred subjects were profiled by immunosequencing and related to cytomegalovirus serostatus. In a later analysis, previously published TCR beta repertoires from 666 donors were re-analyzed and high-resolution HLA genotyping was added so that TCR occurrence patterns could be studied. The study aimed to test whether signatures of past pathogen exposure could be identified by cataloging public T cell receptors. Rather than drawing on any new phenotypic data, the later analysis identified candidate immune exposures from TCR beta sequences and the way those sequences occurred across donors. The number of donors typed differed by locus, with 629-630 for A, B, C, DRB1 and DQB1, around 520 for DQA1, approximately 580 for DPA1, and some 470 for DPB1. Among 398 genotyped donors of the cohort, an average of about 240,000 unique TCR beta nucleotide sequences were sequenced per donor, around 20% of them non-productive. Results the study describes overall, beyond this receptor: A later analysis found that TCR association rates varied across HLA loci, with DRB1 alleles showing the most associated TCRs and HLA-C alleles the fewest. In a later genetic analysis, a missense DCLRE1C variant was associated with V-gene and J-gene trimming of TCR beta chains, and the association was replicated in an independent cohort. The authors suggested that the approach could potentially be generalized to other disease states and immunological phenotypes. Cytomegalovirus status was reported to be diagnosed by the classifier with high specificity and sensitivity in both the original and validation cohorts. HLA typing was unavailable for some donors at each locus, so association tests used only the typed subset. In a later analysis, most CMV-associated TCR beta chains were found to appear HLA-restricted, with HLA associations seemingly driven largely by CMV exposure. Three of the identified cytomegalovirus-associated TCR beta chains were confirmed in vitro to be specific for cytomegalovirus antigens. A later analysis found that HLA-associated TCR beta chains were more clonally expanded and had lower generation probabilities than equally common non-associated chains. A further reported finding was that TCR beta sequences accurately predicted the HLA-A and HLA-B alleles for most subjects in the first cohort. Most TCR sequences were observed very rarely across donors, whereas some public TCRs were present in many individuals. When HLA alleles, especially DR and DQ, strongly co-occurred, attributing TCR associations to individual alleles was difficult. In a later analysis, some 17,000 TCR beta sequences were associated with specific HLA alleles at a false discovery rate of 0.05. Linkage disequilibrium might explain the correlated functional status among segregating V segments, but an unknown experimental factor could not be ruled out. Immune exposure information for the cohort was limited to CMV serostatus. Compared with the 666-donor mean, donors in an Asian-associated ancestry cluster had fewer N-insertions in productive TCRs, according to a later genetic analysis. Because the 87-base-pair reads could not distinguish some IMGT-functional V segments, including TRBV6-2 and TRBV6-3, those segments were excluded. Because counts were too low, 15 to 20 rarely observed V segments, including chromosome 9 orphons, were left out of the earlier analysis of some 600 of the donors. The sequencing pipeline was judged likely to have produced a cluster of highly shared sequence variants as a technical artifact. In an earlier analysis of 587 of the donors, most TCR beta V segments appeared in productive rearrangements about 87% or about 30% of the time, broadly matching IMGT annotations. A later analysis reported that several top co-occurrence clusters appeared linked to parvovirus B19, influenza, CMV and Epstein-Barr virus. In this cohort, only TCR beta chains were sequenced, and detectable features were limited by the absence of alpha or paired-chain data. The study listed 150 to 200 TCR beta chains as associated with cytomegalovirus. Sequencing depth was assumed to be roughly uniform across donors in the presence/absence analyses, though that assumption may not hold.

The cohort was made up of roughly 670 healthy bone marrow donors. Cohort members were all nominally healthy when sampled, although unrecorded immune exposures were likely present. The donor tested CMV seronegative and was one of the 352 seronegative cohort members. A peripheral blood sample was provided by each donor, and peripheral blood mononuclear cells were used for TCR beta sequencing. Genomic DNA extraction from the blood cell samples was performed with the Qiagen DNeasy Blood Extraction Kit. Library construction relied on the immunoSEQ multiplex PCR assay. For the multiplex PCR, a mixture combining 60 forward primers for TCR Vbeta segments and 13 reverse primers for TCR Jbeta segments was used. The CDR3 region of rearranged TCR beta genes was amplified from genomic DNA by a multiplex PCR assay. The Illumina HiSeq System was used to sequence the amplified TCR beta libraries as 87-base-pair reads. Processing in the source paper ran as follows. Across the 670 or so repertoires, a later analysis counted tens of millions of unique TCR beta chains, roughly 11 million of which were shared by at least two donors. Raw reads were error-corrected and collapsed into unique sequences with a nearest-neighbor algorithm that merged closely related sequences to remove PCR and sequencing errors. CDR3 sequences were aligned to IMGT reference sequences to assign V, D and J gene segments. For a sequence to be retained, at least a six-nucleotide match to both a V gene segment and a J gene segment was required. Rearrangements were classified as productive when the CDR3 lacked stop codons and remained in frame with V and J, and all other rearrangements were classified as non-productive. CDR3 was defined according to IMGT convention as the region running from the second conserved V-encoded cysteine to the conserved J-encoded phenylalanine. Sequences without an unambiguous match to a single V gene segment were excluded from the earlier analysis of over 500 of the donors. An earlier analysis of a few hundred of the donors classified V segments as functional when productive rearrangements were above 56.7% and as segregating when the standard deviation between donors was above 5%. A statistical classification framework was developed to diagnose cytomegalovirus status using the catalog of TCR beta chain sequences. In a later analysis, V and J genes were assigned by comparing TCR nucleotide sequences against IMGT/GENE-DB human TR gene sequences. Using the TCRdist pipeline, a later analysis assigned CDR3 sequences along with most-parsimonious VDJ recombination scenarios. A later analysis defined each TCR beta chain by its CDR3 amino acid sequence plus V-gene family, and excluded reads lacking a unique V-gene family. As a way to deal with suspected cross-contamination and a sequencing artifact, a later analysis dropped 592 nucleotide sequences that were highly shared and had low generation probability. For each public chain, a later analysis derived a clonal expansion index from normalized ranks of inferred template counts within each repertoire. In a later analysis, generation probabilities were computed with a VDJ recombination model fitted to out-of-frame rearrangements, and the resulting probabilities were checked against IGoR. Hypergeometric tests were used in a later analysis to score TCR-TCR, TCR-HLA and TCR-CMV co-occurrence, with a repertoire-size bias correction applied to the TCR pairs. In a later analysis, false discovery rates were estimated by permuting HLA or CMV assignments 20 times. In a later analysis, co-occurring TCRs were grouped with DBSCAN, and TCRdist sequence similarity was added when clustering was performed within HLA-allele-positive subsets. For co-occurrence clustering, repertoires with fewer than 30,000 or more than 120,000 public chains were excluded, along with 5 or 6 repertoires with anomalous nucleotide sharing. The table was pulled from immuneACCESS by TCRdb, which kept in-frame rearrangements only. Such tables lose some clones; where checked, under half of the loss comes from unresolved V genes, and the rest has no known cause. That table furnishes V, J and clone size, whereas the DNA furnished D and trimming. The table for this sample lists some 150,000 clones; more than 60% of them were counted only once. The ten largest clones represent 1.5% to 2% of the sample.

The germline V gene gives CDR1 as ENHRY and CDR2 as SYGVKD. The CDR3 numbers 12 residues from cysteine through phenylalanine. Only the CDR3 DNA is retained, 36 bases long and in frame from the first base. Trimming removed 3 bases from V and 7 bases from J; the gene matches leave 2 bases unexplained. This receptor chain uses TRBV10-3 and TRBJ1-1; 7 nucleotides in the junction match TRBD1. Sample: PBMCs. The clonotype comes from a female donor in good health and CMV-seronegative. The DNA is as follows: TGTGCCATCAGTGACAGGGGGTGTGAAGCTTTCTTT. Its translation is CAISDRGCEAFF.